The sample holds a few counts of the clone carrying this T cell receptor (beta chain). Other DNA sequences within the sample encode an identical CDR3. Trimming cost V 4 bases and J 5 bases; bases outside gene matches: 8. This CDR3 is 14 amino acids long. Germline CDR1 and CDR2: SQVTM and ANQGSEA. The repertoire was sequenced with immunoSEQ multiplex PCR; TCRdb's copy has only in-frame clones and lacks some. The repertoire holds about 190,000 clones, with 70% to 85% as singletons. This sample is part of a study of blood T cell repertoires in COVID-19. This receptor was identified in a woman aged 30 to 39 who had recovered from COVID-19. Sample: PBMCs or T cells enriched from blood (not recorded which). The J gene is TRBJ2-5, the V gene TRBV29-1; 9 bases agree with TRBD1. CDR3 region: CSVAPGTGWETQYF. The DNA of the CDR3 is TGCAGCGTTGCCCCCGGGACAGGGTGGGAGACCCAGTACTTC.